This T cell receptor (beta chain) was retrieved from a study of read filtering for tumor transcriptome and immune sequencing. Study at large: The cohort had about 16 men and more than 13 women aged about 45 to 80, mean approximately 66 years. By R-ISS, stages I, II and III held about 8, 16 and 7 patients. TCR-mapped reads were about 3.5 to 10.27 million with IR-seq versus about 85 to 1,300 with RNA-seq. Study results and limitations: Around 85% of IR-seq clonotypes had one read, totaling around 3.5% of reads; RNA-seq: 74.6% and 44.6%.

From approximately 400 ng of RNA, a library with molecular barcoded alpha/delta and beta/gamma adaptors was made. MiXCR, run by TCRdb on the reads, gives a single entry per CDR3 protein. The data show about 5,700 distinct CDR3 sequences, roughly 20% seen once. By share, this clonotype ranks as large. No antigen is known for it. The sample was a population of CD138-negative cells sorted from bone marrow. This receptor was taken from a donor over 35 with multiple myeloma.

CDR3 sequence: CASSYLGTFYNEQFF. CDR3 nucleotides: TGTGCCAGCAGTTACCTCGGGACCTTCTACAATGAGCAGTTCTTC. The V and J genes are TRBV6-5 and TRBJ2-1, with D perhaps being TRBD1 or TRBD2 (5 bases each). Germline CDR1 reads MNHEY; CDR2 reads SVGAGI. CDR3 length: 15 amino acids. The germline V and J ends were trimmed by 2 bases and 3 bases, with 11 bases remaining between them.